One and the same sample provided the 28 T cell receptor beta chains below, sequenced in a study of blood T cells in healthy people across ages. Combining a sample-barcoded 5' primer with a J-beta primer mix, a second PCR ran for about 6 to 12 cycles. Via MiXCR, TCRdb re-called the 5' RACE reads, giving one row per CDR3 protein. The sample records 700,000 to 800,000 distinct CDR3 sequences, roughly 41% being singletons. The sample was blood. These receptors were collected from an older woman in good health.

This clonotype was seen repeatedly, ten times or more. The chain has TRBV4-1 and TRBJ2-7; the match to TRBD2 covers 14 bases. Germline CDR1 is MGHRA and CDR2 is YSYEKL. With 0 bases clipped from V and 2 bases from J, the junction kept 3 bases outside the gene matches. This CDR3 has 17 amino acids. The CDR3 reads CASSQDGTSGSPYEQYF. As DNA, the CDR3 is TGCGCCAGCAGCCAAGATGGGACTAGCGGGAGCCCCTACGAGCAGTACTTC.

Regarding this clonotype: A single base separates this from a much larger clone, so it may be a read error. This chain links TRBV29-1 with TRBJ2-5; TRBD2 matches at 10 bases. Per germline, CDR1 SQVTM and CDR2 ANQGSEA. This CDR3 comprises 12 residues. CDR3 in amino acids: CRASGSGETQYF. In DNA form, the CDR3 reads TGCAGGGCTAGCGGGAGTGGAGAGACCCAGTACTTC.

As regards this clonotype: Mismatch with germline at one junction end may stem from a read error. This chain connects TRBV3-1 to TRBJ1-2; D is unresolved. This CDR3 has 17 residues. Germline V gene lookup returns CDR1 LGHDT and CDR2 YNNKEL (reference sequence). CDR3 protein: CAGSRRGAAALGYGYTF. In DNA, the CDR3 is TGTGCCGGCAGCCGACGGGGAGCGGCCGCTTTGGGCTATGGCTACACCTTC. Full variable domain (missing parts from reference TRBV3-1 and TRBJ1-2): DTAVSQTPKYLVTQMGNDKSIKCEQNLGHDTMYWYKQDSKKFLKIMFSYNNKELIINETVPNRFSPKSPDKAHLNLHINSLELGDSAVYFCAGSRRGAAALGYGYTFGSGTRLTVV.

This clonotype was detected a few times. The V call is TRBV12-5, the J call TRBJ2-5; 8 bases map to TRBD1. The tail of the sequence fits TRBJ2-7 better, so the J call may be wrong. CDR3 length: 15 amino acids. Germline-derived CDR1 and CDR2 are LGHNT and FRNRAP. CDR3 sequence reads: CASGLPGQGYPEQYF. In DNA, the CDR3 is TGTGCTAGTGGCCTCCCCGGACAGGGCTACCCCGAGCAGTACTTC.

This clonotype was detected a few times. The chain joins TRBV3-1 to TRBJ2-1; 7 bases match TRBD2. This CDR3 contains 14 residues. Trimming removed 2 bases from V and 7 bases from J; junction bases left unmatched: 5. Germline CDR1 LGHDT, CDR2 YNNKEL (reference sequence). CDR3 in amino acids: CASSQSGVRNEQFF. Written as DNA, the CDR3 is TGTGCCAGCAGCCAAAGCGGGGTTAGGAATGAGCAGTTCTTC.

As concerns this clonotype: A read error may explain this, as a much larger clone is one base away. This chain links TRBV6-2 or TRBV6-3 with TRBJ2-5, with D perhaps matching TRBD2 (6 bases). The end of the DNA is better explained by TRBJ2-7, so the J call may be wrong. CDR3 length equals 13 residues. CDR1 and CDR2 from the germline V gene are MNHEY and SVGEGT. The CDR3 loop is CASSYSRENEQYF. In nucleotides, the CDR3 is TGTGCCAGCAGTTATTCTCGGGAGAACGAGCAGTACTTC.

Of note for this clonotype: Germline and junction disagree at one end, which may indicate a read error. The chain couples TRBV11-2 to TRBJ1-1; 7 nucleotides match TRBD1. From germline, CDR1 is SGHAT and CDR2 FQNNGV. The CDR3 is made up of 17 amino acids. CDR3 in DNA: TGTGCCAGTAGCTCTCTGGGGACAGACACCATGAACACTGAAGCTTTCTTT. Translating it yields CASSSLGTDTMNTEAFF.

Worth noting for this clonotype: The junction and the germline gene differ at one end; a read error may be behind it. The chain links TRBV7-7 to TRBJ2-5; 8 positions match TRBD1. Germline V lookup: CDR1 SSHAT, CDR2 FNYEAQ (reference sequence). This CDR3 comprises 15 residues. The CDR3 spells CASSPRTGLVETQYF. The DNA for the CDR3 is TGTGCTAGCAGCCCTCGGACAGGGTTGGTGGAGACCCAGTACTTC.

This clonotype was counted a few times. This chain joins TRBV7-9 and TRBJ1-1; D might be TRBD1 (6 bases). The ends were cut back, 3 bases at V and 0 bases at J, with 11 bases in the middle. Per germline, CDR1 SEHNR and CDR2 FQNEAQ (reference sequence). The CDR3 has 15 residues. Here the CDR3 DNA reads TGTGCCAGCAGCTTGTTACAGGGAATGAACACTGAAGCTTTCTTT. It is translated as CASSLLQGMNTEAFF.

This clonotype was picked up many times. This rearrangement joins TRBV7-9 to TRBJ2-5, with TRBD1 matching over 7 bases. Looked up from germline, CDR1 is SEHNR and CDR2 is FQNEAQ (reference sequence). This CDR3 spans 15 amino acids. The trim removed 5 bases at V and 3 bases at J, leaving 9 bases unmatched. The CDR3 spells CASSNRDRPKETQYF. The CDR3 DNA reads TGTGCCAGCAGCAACCGGGACAGACCCAAAGAGACCCAGTACTTC.

The chain carries TRBV27 and TRBJ2-1; D is undetermined. Matching the DNA end better, TRBJ2-7 makes the J call doubtful. The CDR3 consists of 12 residues. Per the germline V gene, CDR1 is MNHEY and CDR2 is SMNVEV (reference sequence). CDR3 DNA sequence: TGTGCCAGCAGTTTAGAATACAATGAGCAGTACTTC. Residues: CASSLEYNEQYF.

In this sample, this clonotype turned up many times. V and J are TRBV7-3 and TRBJ2-5; D is ambiguous. V was trimmed by 5 bases and J by 0 bases, leaving 7 bases between them. Germline V lookup: CDR1 SGHTA, CDR2 FQGTGA. The CDR3 runs 13 residues. The CDR3 reads CASSPPNQETQYF. The CDR3 bases are TGTGCCAGCAGCCCACCCAACCAAGAGACCCAGTACTTC.

The rearrangement joins TRBV20-1 to TRBJ2-1; tentatively, D is TRBD1 (5 bases). The length of the CDR3 is 14 residues. Trimming removed 3 bases at V and 6 bases at J, with 15 bases between. CDR1 and CDR2 (germline): DFQATT, SNEGSKA (reference sequence). The CDR3 nucleotides are TGCAGTGCTAGGCCCCGGGCAGGGATCAATGAGCAGTTCTTC. Translation gives CSARPRAGINEQFF.

The chain carries TRBV6-6 and TRBJ1-2; D is uncertain. CDR1 MNHNY and CDR2 SVGAGI come from the germline V gene (reference sequence). The germline V and J ends were trimmed by 4 bases and 2 bases, with 14 bases remaining between them. The CDR3 extends over 15 amino acids. As DNA, the CDR3 is TGTGCCAGCAGTTCAACAGAAGCAAAGAACTATGGCTACACCTTC. Residues: CASSSTEAKNYGYTF.

The chain uses TRBV20-1 and TRBJ2-7; perhaps TRBD1 as D (6 bases). This CDR3 has 16 residues. The germline V gene has CDR1 DFQATT and CDR2 SNEGSKA (reference sequence). The V gene lost 0 bases and the J gene lost 1 base, with 16 bases spanning the gap. CDR3 residues: CSARDPRGRGSYEQYF. The CDR3 DNA follows: TGCAGTGCTAGAGATCCCAGGGGCAGAGGGTCCTACGAGCAGTACTTC.

V and J are TRBV11-2 and TRBJ2-5, with D unresolved. The V gene's germline CDR1 is SGHAT and CDR2 FQNNGV. The CDR3 is made up of 15 amino acids. The V end lost 0 bases, the J end lost 2 bases, and 10 bases lay between the germline ends. CDR3 DNA: TGTGCCAGCAGCTTAGATAGGGCCAGACAAGAGACCCAGTACTTC. Translated, it gives CASSLDRARQETQYF.

The chain joins TRBV6-5 to TRBJ2-5; no reliable D call. Germline assignment: CDR1 MNHEY and CDR2 SVGAGI. The CDR3 consists of 14 residues. V lost 6 bases and J 5 bases, leaving 16 bases between the germline ends. The CDR3 is CASSKQTGRETQYF. The CDR3 region has the DNA TGTGCCAGCAGCAAACAGACGGGCCGGGAGACCCAGTACTTC.

This clonotype has a single count. V usage is TRBV6-1 and J usage is TRBJ1-1; tentatively, D is TRBD1 (5 bases). Germline V lookup: CDR1 MNHNS, CDR2 SASEGT. Trimming cost V 7 bases and J 0 bases, with 21 bases left between them. The CDR3 totals 17 residues. CDR3 loop: CASTHLGGGSMNTEAFF. The CDR3 region has the DNA TGTGCCAGCACCCACCTCGGGGGAGGGTCGATGAACACTGAAGCTTTCTTT.

The chain recombines TRBV20-1 with TRBJ1-6; 7 bases map to TRBD1. V shed 5 bases and J 8 bases; nucleotides not matched to a gene: 6. Germline assignment: CDR1 DFQATT and CDR2 SNEGSKA (reference sequence). There are 13 residues in the CDR3. The CDR3 region is CSAHRDSYSPLHF. Written as DNA, the CDR3 is TGCAGTGCTCACCGGGACAGCTATTCACCCCTCCACTTT.

The chain joins TRBV20-1 to TRBJ2-7; 8 bases line up with TRBD1. In germline, CDR1 is DFQATT, CDR2 SNEGSKA (reference sequence). J lost 3 bases, V lost 0 bases, and 7 bases had no gene match. This CDR3 is 15 amino acids long. The CDR3 is CSARETGAVIYEQYF. The CDR3, as DNA: TGCAGTGCTAGAGAGACAGGGGCCGTGATCTACGAGCAGTACTTC.

V gene TRBV10-3 combines with J gene TRBJ2-1; 12 bases are shared with TRBD2. There are 17 residues in the CDR3. CDR1 and CDR2 from the germline V gene are ENHRY and SYGVKD. V lost 3 bases to trimming and J lost 3 bases; unmatched junction nucleotides: 6. Here the CDR3 reads CAISDSSGRVSYNEQFF. The CDR3 DNA reads TGTGCCATCAGTGACTCTAGCGGGAGGGTGAGCTACAATGAGCAGTTCTTC.

The rearrangement links TRBV20-1 to TRBJ1-6, with D tentatively TRBD1 (5 bases). This CDR3 contains 14 residues. In germline, CDR1 is DFQATT, CDR2 SNEGSKA (reference sequence). Trimming shortened V by 0 bases and J by 9 bases, and 12 bases separated the two germline ends. The CDR3 region is CSAREGGAGSPLHF. The CDR3 DNA reads as TGCAGTGCTAGAGAGGGAGGGGCCGGTTCACCCCTCCACTTT.

In regard to this clonotype: One end of the junction is discordant with germline, which a read error may explain. The genes are TRBV20-1 and TRBJ2-7; 7 positions agree with TRBD2. Germline CDR1 is DFQATT and CDR2 is SNEGSKA (reference sequence). The CDR3 totals 15 residues. This CDR3 reads CRARSWRELHYEQYF. The CDR3 bases are TGCAGAGCTAGGAGTTGGCGGGAGCTCCACTACGAGCAGTACTTC.

The gene calls are TRBV7-3 and TRBJ2-1; 7 nucleotides align to TRBD1. The germline CDR1 and CDR2 sequences are SGHTA and FQGTGA. The V segment lost 5 bases and the J segment 3 bases; nucleotides outside the gene matches: 4. CDR3 size: 14 residues. CDR3 region: CASSPQGVYNEQFF. The DNA for the CDR3 is TGTGCCAGCAGCCCCCAGGGGGTCTACAATGAGCAGTTCTTC. Drawing the rest from reference TRBV7-3 and TRBJ2-1, the complete variable domain is GAGVSQTPSNKVTEKGKYVELRCDPISGHTALYWYRQSLGQGPEFLIYFQGTGAADDSGLPNDRFFAVRPEGSVSTLKIQRTERGDSAVYLCASSPQGVYNEQFFGPGTRLTVL.

V is TRBV12-3 or TRBV12-4 and J is TRBJ2-5; TRBD1 agrees at 7 bases. CDR3 length: 15 amino acids. After removal of 5 bases from V and 4 bases from J, the junction contained 10 bases not matched to a gene. DNA for the CDR3: TGTGCCAGCAGTAGGGCCACAGGGGTGGCAGAGACCCAGTACTTC. Its protein product is CASSRATGVAETQYF.

The rearrangement joins TRBV20-1 to TRBJ1-5, with D possibly TRBD1 on 5 matching bases. Germline CDR1 reads DFQATT; CDR2 reads SNEGSKA (reference sequence). With 0 bases removed from V and 1 base from J, the gap between germline ends came to 10 bases. The CDR3 totals 15 residues. CDR3 sequence reads: CSARDGAWSNQPQHF. The CDR3 DNA reads as TGCAGTGCTAGAGACGGGGCGTGGAGCAATCAGCCCCAGCATTTT.

The V call is TRBV3-1, the J call TRBJ2-2; 8 nucleotides line up with TRBD2. Germline V gives CDR1 LGHDT, CDR2 YNNKEL (reference sequence). V was pared by 1 base and J by 5 bases, with 6 bases of the junction left unmatched. The CDR3 is 16 amino acids. This chain's CDR3 is CASSQGYSGKTGELFF. DNA for the CDR3: TGTGCCAGCAGCCAAGGATATAGCGGGAAGACCGGGGAGCTGTTTTTT.

The V gene is TRBV2, the J gene TRBJ2-4; 9 nucleotides agree with TRBD2. Matching the DNA end better, TRBJ2-5 makes the J call doubtful. Germline CDR1 reads SNHLY; CDR2 reads FYNNEI. CDR3 size: 14 residues. The CDR3 nucleotides read TGTGCCAGCAAGGCGCGGCGGGGGGGGGAGACCCAGTACTTC. Its protein is CASKARRGGETQYF.